Below, 22 T cell receptor beta chains from the same sample are listed, as sequenced in a study of cytomegalovirus exposure and HLA in healthy donors. This PCR relied on a set of 60 Vbeta primers and 13 Jbeta primers. Using immunoSEQ multiplex PCR, the repertoire was profiled, and TCRdb retains in-frame clones only, with some absent. The sample includes 150,000 to 200,000 clones, about 88% of them seen just once. The sample consisted of PBMCs. The receptors were sampled from a girl less than two years old in good health and CMV-seronegative.

This chain links TRBV9 with TRBJ2-3, with 10 bases aligning to TRBD2. CDR1 is SGDLS and CDR2 is YYNGEE in the germline V gene. CDR3 length equals 16 residues. CDR3 nucleotide sequence: TGTTGGGTTAGCGGGAGGTCCATCGGTGGGGCAGATACGCAGTATTTT. It yields the protein CWVSGRSIGGADTQYF.

The V call is TRBV15, the J call TRBJ1-2, with D maybe TRBD1 (5 bases). The germline gives CDR1 LNHNV, CDR2 YYDKDF (reference sequence). The CDR3 totals 17 residues. V gave up 0 bases and J gave up 3 bases, with 17 bases separating them. The CDR3 region is CATSRDSQVGLYYGYTF. In nucleotides, the CDR3 is TGTGCCACCAGCAGAGATTCACAGGTTGGGTTGTACTATGGCTACACCTTC.

For the CDR3, the DNA is TGTGCCAGCAGTTTTTGGCAGGGCGGTGGTGGCTACACCTTC. Encoded protein: CASSFWQGGGGYTF. V is TRBV27 and J is TRBJ1-2; possible D gene TRBD1, 5 bases. Germline CDR1 reads MNHEY; CDR2 reads SMNVEV (reference sequence). V was shortened by 3 bases and J by 7 bases, with 15 bases between the two germline ends. The CDR3 runs to 14 residues.

J is TRBJ2-3 and V is TRBV6-6; TRBD2 aligns across 11 bases. Germline V gene lookup returns CDR1 MNHNY and CDR2 SVGAGI (reference sequence). The V and J ends lost 6 bases and 3 bases, in that order; junction bases with no gene match: 5. The CDR3 has 15 amino acids. DNA of the CDR3: TGTGCCAGCAGGGGGTGGACTAGCGGGACAGATACGCAGTATTTT. Encoded protein: CASRGWTSGTDTQYF.

The V call is TRBV5-4, the J call TRBJ2-3; 7 bases agree with TRBD2. The junction had 4 bases not matched to a gene; V was cut back by 4 bases and J by 2 bases. From germline, CDR1 is SGHNT and CDR2 YYREEE (reference sequence). The CDR3 is 14 amino acids. CDR3 in amino acids: CASSRDYLTDTQYF. CDR3 in DNA: TGTGCCAGCAGCCGGGACTACCTCACAGATACGCAGTATTTT.

A note on this clone: The junction departs from the called germline gene at one end, perhaps through a read error. The sample has other DNA sequences that encode this CDR3 too. The V call is TRBV20-1, the J call TRBJ1-2, with a possible D match to TRBD1 (5 bases). This CDR3 has 11 amino acids. Germline V lookup: CDR1 DFQATT, CDR2 SNEGSKA (reference sequence). CDR3 sequence reads: CSARDKYGYTF. The CDR3 DNA reads TGCAGTGCTAGGGACAAGTATGGCTACACCTTT.

As concerns this clone: The junction departs from the called germline gene at one end, perhaps through a read error. This sequence joins TRBV4-1 and TRBJ1-4, with 7 nucleotides matching TRBD1. The germline gives CDR1 MGHRA, CDR2 YSYEKL. The CDR3 is made up of 15 amino acids. The CDR3 region is CASTQVGGTAEKLFF. CDR3 in DNA: TGCGCCAGCACCCAAGTAGGGGGCACGGCTGAAAAACTGTTTTTT.

The rearrangement joins TRBV30 to TRBJ2-1, with 7 nucleotides matching TRBD2. The CDR3 has 13 residues. Germline trimming cut 5 bases from V and 3 bases from J; bases unmatched to any gene: 4. Looked up from germline, CDR1 is GTSNPN and CDR2 is SVGIG (reference sequence). The CDR3 nucleotides read TGTGCCTGGCGGGCGGGGGTCTACAATGAGCAGTTCTTC. Its translation is CAWRAGVYNEQFF.

The V call is TRBV29-1, the J call TRBJ1-1; possible D gene TRBD1, 6 bases. The CDR3 covers 12 residues. Germline V gene lookup returns CDR1 SQVTM and CDR2 ANQGSEA. V was trimmed by 6 bases and J by 4 bases, leaving 12 bases between them. CDR3 protein: CSVKQGGTEAFF. The CDR3 bases are TGCAGCGTAAAACAGGGCGGCACTGAAGCTTTCTTT.

The chain carries TRBV4-1 and TRBJ1-2; D gene uncertain. Looked up from germline, CDR1 is MGHRA and CDR2 is YSYEKL. The germline V and J ends were trimmed by 0 bases and 5 bases, with 13 bases remaining between them. The CDR3 sequence is 15 residues long. The CDR3 DNA follows: TGCGCCAGCAGCCAAGATCCCCGGGTCAGATATGGCTACACCTTC. Translated: CASSQDPRVRYGYTF.

V usage is TRBV25-1 and J usage is TRBJ1-6, with D unclear. This CDR3 spans 13 amino acids. Germline V gene lookup returns CDR1 MGHDK and CDR2 SYGVNS. V lost 8 bases to trimming and J lost 7 bases, with 12 bases between them. CDR3 nucleotides: TGTGCCAGCGGGCAAGAAACAAATTCACCCCTCCACTTT. Its translation is CASGQETNSPLHF.

The table lists this clone with a count of one. J is TRBJ2-2 and V is TRBV9; TRBD2 matches 11 bases. Germline assignment: CDR1 SGDLS and CDR2 YYNGEE. This CDR3 comprises 16 residues. With 3 bases clipped from V and 3 bases from J, the junction kept 4 bases outside the gene matches. For the CDR3, the DNA is TGTGCCAGCAGCGAGACTAGCGGGAAATACACCGGGGAGCTGTTTTTT. Amino acids: CASSETSGKYTGELFF.

The chain couples TRBV25-1 to TRBJ2-5, with D perhaps matching TRBD1 (6 bases). The J call may be faulty, since TRBJ2-7 better matches the DNA end. The CDR3 is made up of 16 amino acids. The germline gives CDR1 MGHDK, CDR2 SYGVNS. CDR3 sequence: CASSTRTARESYEQYF. The CDR3 DNA follows: TGTGCCAGCAGTACTCGGACAGCAAGAGAAAGCTACGAGCAGTACTTC.

The chain couples TRBV19 to TRBJ2-3, with 10 bases aligning to TRBD2. The CDR3 contains 18 residues. Germline trimming cut 4 bases from V and 5 bases from J; bases unmatched to any gene: 15. From germline, CDR1 is LNHDA and CDR2 SQIVND (reference sequence). CDR3 residues: CASSKGSGRARLGDTQYF. CDR3 in DNA: TGTGCCAGTAGTAAGGGGAGCGGGAGGGCCCGATTGGGAGATACGCAGTATTTT.

The gene calls are TRBV18 and TRBJ2-1, with D possibly TRBD1 on 5 matching bases. CDR3 length: 15 residues. V lost 3 bases and J lost 3, with 12 bases in between. The V gene's germline CDR1 is KGHSH and CDR2 LQKENI. CDR3 DNA: TGTGCCAGCTCACCGGGGCTAGTTAACTACAATGAGCAGTTCTTC. Amino acids: CASSPGLVNYNEQFF.

The chain has TRBV27 and TRBJ2-1; D perhaps matches TRBD2 (5 bases). The CDR3 totals 17 residues. CDR1 is MNHEY, CDR2 SMNVEV, per germline (reference sequence). The ends were cut back, 6 bases at V and 5 bases at J, with 23 bases in the middle. The DNA of the CDR3 is TGTGCCAGCAGCCCCCTGGACCGGGTAGCGTCGAACAATGAGCAGTTCTTC. Residues: CASSPLDRVASNNEQFF.

This clone was seen just once. The CDR3 DNA reads as TGTGCCAGCAGACGCACAGGGGCTAGCATGAACACTGAAGCTTTCTTT. Translating gives CASRRTGASMNTEAFF. V gene TRBV11-2 combines with J gene TRBJ1-1; 7 bases are a match to TRBD1. Germline V lookup: CDR1 SGHAT, CDR2 FQNNGV. With 6 bases clipped from V and 0 bases from J, the junction kept 10 bases outside the gene matches. The length of the CDR3 is 16 residues.

This rearrangement joins TRBV29-1 to TRBJ2-3; the match to TRBD1 covers 9 bases. The CDR3 consists of 15 residues. Germline loops: CDR1 SQVTM, CDR2 ANQGSEA. With V trimmed by 7 bases and J by 2 bases, 10 bases remained unmatched. The CDR3 DNA follows: TGCAGCGAGTCGCGGGACAGGGTACCCACAGATACGCAGTATTTT. The encoded protein is CSESRDRVPTDTQYF.

The V gene is TRBV12-5, the J gene TRBJ2-2; 9 nucleotides match TRBD1. In germline, CDR1 is LGHNT, CDR2 FRNRAP. V lost 6 bases, J lost 4 bases, and 6 bases stayed unmatched. This CDR3 contains 15 residues. CDR3 region: CASGPRTGATGELFF. Here the CDR3 DNA reads TGTGCTAGTGGCCCTAGGACAGGGGCCACCGGGGAGCTGTTTTTT. Together with reference TRBV12-5 and TRBJ2-2, the CDR3 gives the full variable domain: DARVTQTPRHKVTEMGQEVTMRCQPILGHNTVFWYRQTMMQGLELLAYFRNRAPLDDSGMPKDRFSAEMPDATLATLKIQPSEPRDSAVYFCASGPRTGATGELFFGEGSRLTVL.

This rearrangement joins TRBV7-8 to TRBJ2-7; TRBD1 might be the D (6 bases). The V end lost 5 bases, the J end lost 1 base, and 18 bases lay between the germline ends. Per germline, CDR1 SGHVS and CDR2 FQNEAQ. The CDR3 runs to 16 residues. The CDR3 here is CASSRGSGSSSYEQYF. The CDR3 DNA reads as TGTGCCAGCAGCAGGGGGAGCGGATCCAGTTCCTACGAGCAGTACTTC. Looking up the rest from reference TRBV7-8 and TRBJ2-7 gives the full variable domain: GAGVSQSPRYKVAKRGQDVALRCDPISGHVSLFWYQQALGQGPEFLTYFQNEAQLDKSGLPSDRFFAERPEGSVSTLKIQRTQQEDSAVYLCASSRGSGSSSYEQYFGPGTRLTVT.

In its sample, this clone was seen a few times. The rearrangement uses TRBV5-1 and TRBJ2-7; the match to TRBD2 covers 8 bases. With V trimmed by 0 bases and J by 5 bases, 4 bases remained unmatched. CDR1 and CDR2 (germline): SGHRS, YFSETQ. There are 14 residues in the CDR3. As DNA, the CDR3 is TGCGCCAGCAGCTTGGGACTAGCGATCCACGAGCAGTACTTC. Encoded protein: CASSLGLAIHEQYF.

The chain has TRBV5-1 and TRBJ2-1; D perhaps matches TRBD2 (5 bases). V was shortened by 5 bases and J by 3 bases, with 27 bases between the two germline ends. The germline V gene encodes CDR1 SGHRS and CDR2 YFSETQ. This CDR3 comprises 19 residues. The CDR3 DNA is TGCGCCAGCAGGGAAGGAGAGGGAAACGGGGAGAAGGACTACAATGAGCAGTTCTTC. The encoded protein is CASREGEGNGEKDYNEQFF.